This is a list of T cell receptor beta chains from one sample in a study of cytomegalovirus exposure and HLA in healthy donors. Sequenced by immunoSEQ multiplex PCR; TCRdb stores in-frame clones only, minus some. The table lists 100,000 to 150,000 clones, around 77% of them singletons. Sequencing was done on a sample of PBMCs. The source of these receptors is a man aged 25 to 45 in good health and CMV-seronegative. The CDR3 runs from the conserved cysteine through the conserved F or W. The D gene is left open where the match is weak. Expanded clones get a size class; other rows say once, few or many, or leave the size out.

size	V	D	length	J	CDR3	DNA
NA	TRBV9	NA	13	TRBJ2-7	CASSVGGMYEQYF	TGTGCCAGCAGCGTGGGGGGTATGTACGAGCAGTACTTC
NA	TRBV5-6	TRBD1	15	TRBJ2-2	CASSRRDRPTGELFF	TGTGCCAGCAGCAGGCGGGACAGGCCCACCGGGGAGCTGTTTTTT
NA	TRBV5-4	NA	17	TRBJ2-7	CASSLDPGTYYSYEQYF	TGTGCCAGCAGCTTGGATCCCGGGACATATTACTCCTACGAGCAGTACTTC
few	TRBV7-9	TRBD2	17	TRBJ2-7	CASSLWGAGGSSYEQYF	TGTGCCAGCAGCCTCTGGGGAGCGGGAGGAAGCTCCTACGAGCAGTACTTC
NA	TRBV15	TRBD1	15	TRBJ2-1	CATSTDRGLYNEQFF	TGTGCCACCAGTACGGACAGGGGGCTCTACAATGAGCAGTTCTTC
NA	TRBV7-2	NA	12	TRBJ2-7	CASSPSSYEQYF	TGTGCCAGCAGTCCGAGCTCCTACGAGCAGTACTTC
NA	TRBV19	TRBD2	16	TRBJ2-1	CASSTRLARNHNEQFF	TGTGCCAGTAGTACGCGACTAGCTCGGAATCACAATGAGCAGTTCTTC
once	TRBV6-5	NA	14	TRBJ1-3	CASGLRSSGNTIYF	TGTGCCAGCGGACTCAGGTCCTCTGGAAACACCATATATTTT
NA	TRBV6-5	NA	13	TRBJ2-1	CASRAPGSFAQFF	TGTGCCAGCAGGGCTCCAGGTTCCTTCGCGCAGTTCTTC
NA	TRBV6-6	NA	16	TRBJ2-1	CASSAGRGEGNNEQFF	TGTGCCAGCAGTGCCGGCAGGGGCGAAGGGAACAATGAGCAGTTCTTC
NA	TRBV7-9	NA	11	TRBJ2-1	CATGSYNEQFF	TGTGCCACCGGCTCCTACAATGAGCAGTTCTTC
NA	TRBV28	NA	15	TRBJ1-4	CASSGTHATNEKLFF	TGTGCCAGCAGTGGGACTCATGCAACTAATGAAAAACTGTTTTTT
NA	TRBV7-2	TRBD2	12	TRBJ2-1	CASSAGTRGQFF	TGTGCCAGCAGCGCCGGGACTAGGGGGCAGTTCTTC
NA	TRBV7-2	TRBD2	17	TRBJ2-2	CASSFGLAGGPTGELFF	TGTGCCAGCAGCTTCGGACTAGCGGGAGGGCCTACCGGGGAGCTGTTTTTT
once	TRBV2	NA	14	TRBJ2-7	CASSKAGTTYEQYF	TGTGCCAGCAGTAAGGCGGGGACGACCTACGAGCAGTACTTC
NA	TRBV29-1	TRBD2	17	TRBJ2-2	CSVAPGLAGVNTGELFF	TGCAGCGTTGCCCCGGGACTAGCGGGAGTCAATACCGGGGAGCTGTTTTTT
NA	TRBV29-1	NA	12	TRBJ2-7	CSVAAQEGEQYF	TGCAGCGTAGCGGCTCAAGAAGGCGAGCAGTACTTC
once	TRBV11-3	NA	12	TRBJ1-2	CASSLDGGGYTF	TGTGCCAGCAGCTTAGACGGGGGAGGCTACACCTTC
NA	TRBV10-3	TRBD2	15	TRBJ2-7	CAISKLAGNSYEQYF	TGTGCCATCAGTAAACTAGCGGGAAACTCCTACGAGCAGTACTTC
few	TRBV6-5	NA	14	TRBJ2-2	CASNNGNRAGELFF	TGTGCCAGCAACAACGGGAACAGAGCCGGGGAGCTGTTTTTT
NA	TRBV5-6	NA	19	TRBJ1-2	CASSVLPEGGAQANYGYTF	TGTGCCAGCAGCGTACTCCCTGAGGGGGGGGCTCAAGCTAACTATGGCTACACCTTC
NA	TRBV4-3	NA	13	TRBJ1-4	CASSPATNEKLFF	TGCGCCAGCAGCCCTGCAACTAATGAAAAACTGTTTTTT
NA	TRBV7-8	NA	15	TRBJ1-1	CASSLLDRRNTEAFF	TGTGCCAGCAGCTTATTAGACAGGAGGAACACTGAAGCTTTCTTT
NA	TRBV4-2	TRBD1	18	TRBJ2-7	CASSHNGGDRDRGTEQYF	TGTGCCAGCAGCCACAATGGGGGAGACCGGGACAGGGGAACCGAGCAGTACTTC
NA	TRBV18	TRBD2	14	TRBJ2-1	CASSPGLADNEQFF	TGTGCCAGCTCACCCGGACTAGCGGACAATGAGCAGTTCTTC
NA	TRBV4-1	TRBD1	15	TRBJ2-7	CASSQFGQGENEQYF	TGCGCCAGCAGCCAATTCGGACAGGGGGAGAACGAGCAGTACTTC
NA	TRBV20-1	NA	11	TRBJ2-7	CSAHGSSGQYF	TGCAGTGCCCACGGATCCAGCGGGCAGTACTTC
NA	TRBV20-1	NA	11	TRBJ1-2	CSAFLNYGYTF	TGCAGTGCTTTCCTTAACTATGGCTACACCTTC
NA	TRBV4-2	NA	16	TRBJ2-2	CASSQDKARNTGELFF	TGTGCCAGCAGCCAAGATAAAGCGAGAAACACCGGGGAGCTGTTTTTT
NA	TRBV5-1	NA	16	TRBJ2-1	CASSLVTGQPYNEQFF	TGCGCCAGCAGCTTGGTTACGGGACAACCTTACAATGAGCAGTTCTTC
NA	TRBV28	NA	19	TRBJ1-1	CASSSPIPTGTPGDTEAFF	TGTGCCAGCAGCTCACCGATCCCCACCGGGACCCCGGGGGATACTGAAGCTTTCTTT
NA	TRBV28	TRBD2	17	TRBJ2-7	CASSLSTSGRYSYEQYF	TGTGCCAGCAGTTTATCAACTAGCGGGAGGTACTCCTACGAGCAGTACTTC
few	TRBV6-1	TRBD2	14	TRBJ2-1	CASSETSGSYEQFF	TGTGCCAGCAGTGAAACAAGCGGGAGTTATGAGCAGTTCTTC
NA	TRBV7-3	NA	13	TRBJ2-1	CASSQHPSHEQFF	TGTGCCAGCAGCCAGCACCCTAGCCATGAGCAGTTCTTC
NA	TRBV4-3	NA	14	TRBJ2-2	CASSQLEGTGELFF	TGCGCCAGCAGCCAGCTGGAGGGGACCGGGGAGCTGTTTTTT
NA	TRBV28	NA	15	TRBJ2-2	CASSLFASNTGELFF	TGTGCCAGCAGTTTATTTGCTAGCAACACCGGGGAGCTGTTTTTT
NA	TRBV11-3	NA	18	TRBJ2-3	CASSLGVYGSTSTDTQYF	TGTGCCAGCAGCTTAGGCGTGTACGGGTCTACTAGCACAGATACGCAGTATTTT
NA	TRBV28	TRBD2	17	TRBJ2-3	CASSPYSGRTGTDTQYF	TGTGCCAGCAGTCCCTATAGCGGGAGGACGGGCACAGATACGCAGTATTTT
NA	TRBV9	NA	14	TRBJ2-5	CASSATGMEETQYF	TGTGCCAGCAGCGCCACAGGGATGGAGGAGACCCAGTACTTC
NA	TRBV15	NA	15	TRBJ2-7	CATSRGPGLSYEQYF	TGTGCCACCAGCAGAGGACCAGGTCTATCCTACGAGCAGTACTTC
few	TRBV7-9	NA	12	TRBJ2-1	CASSLVSNEQFF	TGTGCCAGCAGCTTAGTCAGTAATGAGCAGTTCTTC
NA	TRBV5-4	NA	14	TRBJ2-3	CASSLAGGTDTQYF	TGTGCCAGCAGCTTGGCCGGTGGCACAGATACGCAGTATTTT
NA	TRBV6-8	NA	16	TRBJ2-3	CASSHPPPGLTDTQYF	TGTGCCAGCAGCCACCCCCCGCCAGGGCTCACAGATACGCAGTATTTT
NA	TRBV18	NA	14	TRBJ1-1	CASSPVRGNTEAFF	TGTGCCAGCTCACCCGTCAGGGGGAACACTGAAGCTTTCTTT
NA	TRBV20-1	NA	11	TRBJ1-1	CSAREGVASFF	TGCAGTGCTAGAGAAGGGGTGGCGTCTTTCTTT
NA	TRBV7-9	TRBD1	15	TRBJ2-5	CASSLARTGVETQYF	TGTGCCAGCAGCTTAGCGAGGACAGGGGTAGAGACCCAGTACTTC
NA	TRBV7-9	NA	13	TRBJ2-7	CASSFASASQQYF	TGTGCCAGCAGCTTTGCTAGCGCCTCACAGCAGTACTTC
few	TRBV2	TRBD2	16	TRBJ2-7	CASSDDLAVITYEQYF	TGTGCCAGCAGTGACGATCTAGCGGTAATAACCTACGAGCAGTACTTC
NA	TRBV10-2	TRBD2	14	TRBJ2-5	CASSELAGVETQYF	TGCGCCAGCAGTGAACTAGCGGGGGTAGAGACCCAGTACTTC
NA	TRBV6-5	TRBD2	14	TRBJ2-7	CASSLYASGDEQYF	TGTGCCAGCAGCCTCTATGCTAGCGGGGACGAGCAGTACTTC
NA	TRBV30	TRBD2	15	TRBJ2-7	CAWGTGLAGWNEQYF	TGTGCCTGGGGAACTGGGCTAGCGGGATGGAACGAGCAGTACTTC
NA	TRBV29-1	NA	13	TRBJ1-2	CSVESPGDYGYTF	TGCAGCGTTGAATCCCCAGGCGACTATGGCTACACCTTC
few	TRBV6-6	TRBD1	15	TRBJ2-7	CASLTYGTGFYEQYF	TGTGCCAGCCTTACCTACGGGACAGGGTTTTACGAGCAGTACTTC
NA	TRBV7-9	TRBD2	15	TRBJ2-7	CASSDAGGPIYEQYF	TGTGCCAGCAGCGATGCGGGAGGCCCGATTTACGAGCAGTACTTC
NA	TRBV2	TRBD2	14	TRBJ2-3	CASSVAGAVYTQYF	TGTGCCAGCAGTGTTGCGGGAGCGGTCTATACGCAGTATTTT
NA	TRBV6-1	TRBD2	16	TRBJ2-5	CASSARLAGGMETQYF	TGTGCCAGCAGTGCAAGACTAGCGGGAGGGATGGAGACCCAGTACTTC
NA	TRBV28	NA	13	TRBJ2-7	CASSLSPFYEQYF	TGTGCCAGCAGTTTATCCCCCTTTTACGAGCAGTACTTC
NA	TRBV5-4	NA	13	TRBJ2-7	CASSPRDSKEQYF	TGTGCCAGCAGCCCCCGGGACTCGAAAGAGCAGTACTTC